This T cell receptor beta chain was documented in a study of T cells after yellow fever vaccination. Study background: The SMART-Seq v4 Ultra Low Input method served to prepare the low-cell-number fractions. General study points: The secondary response peaked faster, at day 5 versus 15, but was weaker.

This clonotype was detected many times. The antigen is undetermined. TCRdb used MiXCR to reprocess the 5' RACE reads, holding one entry per CDR3 protein. The data show about 350,000 distinct CDR3 sequences, with 7% to 9% seen just once and around 17% held by the top ten. CDR3 length: 13 amino acids. V lost 1 base and J lost 10, with 10 bases in between. This specimen was PBMCs, taken around 45 days after the first yellow fever vaccination. This receptor was taken from a young man who received the YFV17D yellow fever vaccine. The chain joins TRBV12-3 or TRBV12-4 to TRBJ1-4; D might be TRBD1 (5 bases). The CDR3 spells CASSLESGGKLFF. Written as DNA, the CDR3 is TGTGCCAGCAGTTTAGAGTCTGGGGGAAAACTGTTTTTT.